Below are 30 T cell receptor beta chains sequenced from a single sample in a study of T cell changes during pregnancy in multiple sclerosis. Produced via immunoSEQ multiplex PCR; TCRdb's table is partial and in-frame only. This sample has around 49,000 clones, with 85% to 95% found just once. Specimen: CD8+ T cells from peripheral blood mononuclear cells, collected in the first trimester of pregnancy. Source of these receptors: a female donor with multiple sclerosis, enrolled in a pregnancy study.

This chain connects TRBV7-9 to TRBJ1-1; D is perhaps TRBD1 (5 bases). V lost 6 bases, J lost 4 bases, and 12 bases lay in between. This CDR3 region has 13 residues. CDR1 is SEHNR, CDR2 FQNEAQ, per germline (reference sequence). The CDR3 DNA is TGTGCCAGCAGACCCGGGGGGGGCACTGAAGCTTTCTTT. Residues: CASRPGGGTEAFF.

CDR3 coding DNA: TGTGCCAGCAGTTTCGGTGTGAATAGTGAAAAACTGTTTTTT. Translation: CASSFGVNSEKLFF. The chain links TRBV27 to TRBJ1-4; the D is unclear. The ends were cut back, 3 bases at V and 7 bases at J, with 12 bases in the middle. Germline V gives CDR1 MNHEY, CDR2 SMNVEV (reference sequence). The CDR3 length is 14 residues. Variable domain in full (rest from reference TRBV27 and TRBJ1-4): EAQVTQNPRYLITVTGKKLTVTCSQNMNHEYMSWYRQDPGLGLRQIYYSMNVEVTDKGDVPEGYKVSRKEKRNFPLILESPSPNQTSLYFCASSFGVNSEKLFFGSGTQLSVL.

The rearrangement links TRBV4-2 to TRBJ2-7; D unresolved. From germline, CDR1 is LGHNA and CDR2 YNFKEQ. This CDR3 contains 13 residues. V was cut by 0 bases and J by 6 bases, with 9 bases left in between. The CDR3 nucleotides are TGTGCCAGCAGCCAAGACCCAGCGTCCGAGCAGTACTTC. Protein: CASSQDPASEQYF.

The V and J genes are TRBV10-3 and TRBJ2-3, with 7 bases matching TRBD2. Trimming took 9 bases from V and 3 from J; bases not matched to a gene: 15. CDR3 size: 16 residues. From germline, CDR1 is ENHRY and CDR2 SYGVKD. The CDR3 DNA reads as TGTGCCATTTCTCATTTGTCCAGCGGGAATACAGATACGCAGTATTTT. It yields the protein CAISHLSSGNTDTQYF.

This chain connects TRBV19 to TRBJ2-7; a weak D match, TRBD2 (6 bases). The CDR3 runs to 15 residues. The V gene lost 6 bases and the J gene lost 0 bases, with 15 bases spanning the gap. Germline V CDR1 and CDR2: LNHDA, SQIVND (reference sequence). The CDR3 sequence: CASSRAGTFSYEQYF. The DNA of the CDR3 is TGTGCCAGTAGCAGGGCCGGGACTTTCTCCTACGAGCAGTACTTC.

The chain uses TRBV5-1 and TRBJ2-3; 7 nucleotides line up with TRBD1. Trimming took 3 bases from V and 5 from J; bases not matched to a gene: 6. Germline V lookup: CDR1 SGHRS, CDR2 YFSETQ. CDR3 size: 14 residues. CDR3 amino acids: CASSSRQGVDTQYF. CDR3 coding DNA: TGCGCCAGCAGCTCCCGACAGGGAGTAGATACGCAGTATTTT.

This clone was seen just once. The rearrangement joins TRBV5-1 to TRBJ2-7, with D possibly being TRBD1 (5 bases). The CDR3 runs to 13 residues. Trimming pared 4 bases from V and 2 bases from J, leaving 10 bases between. Germline loops: CDR1 SGHRS, CDR2 YFSETQ. The CDR3 sequence is CASSPGIAYEQYF. CDR3 coding DNA: TGCGCCAGCAGCCCAGGGATCGCCTACGAGCAGTACTTC.

The rearrangement joins TRBV27 to TRBJ2-1; D ambiguous. V was clipped by 2 bases and J by 2 bases, with 10 bases between them. CDR1 and CDR2 (germline): MNHEY, SMNVEV (reference sequence). There are 15 residues in the CDR3. The CDR3 DNA sequence: TGTGCCAGCAGTTTAGGGCTATCCGCCTACAATGAGCAGTTCTTC. Residues: CASSLGLSAYNEQFF.

V usage is TRBV27 and J usage is TRBJ2-1, with D perhaps TRBD1 (6 bases). Germline-derived CDR1 and CDR2 are MNHEY and SMNVEV (reference sequence). Deletions cut 5 bases from V and 9 bases from J, with 23 bases between. The CDR3 extends over 16 amino acids. The CDR3: CASSAPTGLPTSEQFF. The CDR3 coding sequence is TGTGCCAGCAGTGCGCCTACAGGGCTCCCCACGAGTGAGCAGTTCTTC.

As to this clone: An end of the junction differs from the germline gene, which may be a read error. The CDR3 loop is CASSPWTGDLFF. CDR3 in DNA: TGTGCCAGCTCACCATGGACAGGGGACCTGTTTTTT. The genes are TRBV18 and TRBJ2-2; 9 bases line up with TRBD1. Looked up from germline, CDR1 is KGHSH and CDR2 is LQKENI. This CDR3 is 12 amino acids long.

V is TRBV19 and J is TRBJ1-1, with D unresolved. The CDR3 consists of 13 residues. V was shortened by 1 base and J by 5 bases, with 8 bases between the two germline ends. Germline V gene data show CDR1 as LNHDA and CDR2 as SQIVND (reference sequence). CDR3 residues: CASSIGSATEAFF. The CDR3 nucleotides are TGTGCCAGTAGTATAGGCAGCGCAACTGAAGCTTTCTTT.

Comments on this clone: A read error may produce the germline difference seen at one junction end. The chain couples TRBV2 to TRBJ1-2; TRBD1 agrees at 11 bases. Germline lookup yields CDR1 SNHLY and CDR2 FYNNEI. This CDR3 is 13 amino acids long. CDR3 DNA: TGTGCCAGCAGTGGGACAGGGGGCTATGACTACACCTTC. This encodes CASSGTGGYDYTF. Using reference TRBV2 and TRBJ1-2 for the parts outside the CDR3, the full variable domain is EPEVTQTPSHQVTQMGQEVILRCVPISNHLYFYWYRQILGQKVEFLVSFYNNEISEKSEIFDDQFSVERPDGSNFTLKIRSTKLEDSAMYFCASSGTGGYDYTFGSGTRLTVV.

The rearrangement links TRBV5-1 to TRBJ2-2; TRBD2 matches at 12 bases. The CDR3 is 15 residues long. The germline CDR1 and CDR2 sequences are SGHRS and YFSETQ. J gave up 3 bases and V 5 bases, and 2 bases lay outside the gene matches. DNA of the CDR3: TGCGCCAGCAGAGCTAGCGGGAGGGACACCGGGGAGCTGTTTTTT. Translating it yields CASRASGRDTGELFF.

This chain joins TRBV29-1 and TRBJ2-7; D perhaps matches TRBD2 (7 bases). Germline V gives CDR1 SQVTM, CDR2 ANQGSEA. The germline V and J ends were trimmed by 4 bases and 2 bases, with 15 bases remaining between them. CDR3 length: 14 amino acids. The CDR3 nucleotides are TGCAGCGTTGTAGGGGGGGCGGAGGCCTACGAGCAGTACTTC. As protein: CSVVGGAEAYEQYF.

This chain uses TRBV15 with TRBJ2-5; tentative D call: TRBD2 (6 bases). V lost 1 base to trimming and J lost 6 bases, with 12 bases between them. Looked up from germline, CDR1 is LNHNV and CDR2 is YYDKDF (reference sequence). The CDR3 contains 14 residues. CDR3 sequence reads: CATSRVRGGKTQYF. The DNA for the CDR3 is TGTGCCACCAGCAGAGTCCGGGGCGGGAAGACCCAGTACTTC.

This clone was picked up one time. The chain employs TRBV14 and TRBJ2-1; D gene unclear. CDR1 is SGHDN, CDR2 FVKESK, per germline. This CDR3 spans 13 amino acids. V lost 6 bases and J 4 bases, leaving 10 bases between the germline ends. The CDR3 loop is CASSLTTYNEQFF. In DNA form, the CDR3 reads TGTGCCAGCAGTTTAACCACATACAATGAGCAGTTCTTC.

This chain connects TRBV15 to TRBJ2-6; 8 nucleotides agree with TRBD1. This CDR3 has 15 residues. Germline CDR1 and CDR2: LNHNV and YYDKDF (reference sequence). Trimming took 5 bases from V and 2 from J; bases not matched to a gene: 2. DNA of the CDR3: TGTGCCACCAGCTCAGGGGGCGCTGGGGCCAACGTCCTGACTTTC. As protein: CATSSGGAGANVLTF.

The CDR3 is CASSLVSTSYEQYF. The CDR3 nucleotides read TGTGCCAGCAGCTTAGTTAGCACCTCCTACGAGCAGTACTTC. The chain employs TRBV7-2 and TRBJ2-7; D unclear. The CDR3 is 14 amino acids. V dropped 1 base and J dropped 0 bases, with 7 bases sitting between them. The V gene's germline CDR1 is SGHTA and CDR2 FQGNSA.

This chain connects TRBV2 to TRBJ2-1; D is ambiguous. Germline V lookup: CDR1 SNHLY, CDR2 FYNNEI. CDR3 size: 14 residues. V was trimmed by 5 bases and J by 9 bases, leaving 17 bases between them. CDR3 nucleotide sequence: TGTGCCAGCAGTTCCTCCCCACCCAGCGTTGAGCAGTTCTTC. Its protein is CASSSSPPSVEQFF.

This chain joins TRBV19 and TRBJ2-7; the D is unclear. V lost 3 bases and J 2 bases, leaving 8 bases between the germline ends. The CDR3 loop spans 13 amino acids. Germline V gives CDR1 LNHDA, CDR2 SQIVND (reference sequence). CDR3: CASSMAPAYEQYF. CDR3 in DNA: TGTGCCAGTAGTATGGCTCCTGCCTACGAGCAGTACTTC.

The CDR3 DNA reads TGCGCCAGCAGCGACCGGGACAGGGTAACTGAAGCTTTCTTT. Protein: CASSDRDRVTEAFF. This sequence joins TRBV5-1 and TRBJ1-1; 9 bases agree with TRBD1. Germline-derived CDR1 and CDR2 are SGHRS and YFSETQ. The ends lost 4 bases at V and 5 bases at J; junction bases unmatched: 6. This CDR3 is 14 amino acids long.

The rearrangement uses TRBV29-1 and TRBJ2-1; 7 nucleotides align to TRBD2. V shed 6 bases and J 0 bases; nucleotides not matched to a gene: 8. Germline V gene data show CDR1 as SQVTM and CDR2 as ANQGSEA. The CDR3 has 15 residues. In DNA form, the CDR3 reads TGCAGCGTGGAGGGGACTAACAGCTCCTACAATGAGCAGTTCTTC. This sequence encodes CSVEGTNSSYNEQFF.

The rearrangement joins TRBV2 to TRBJ1-4, with 8 positions matching TRBD1. V was clipped by 5 bases and J by 2 bases; unmatched bases: 1. CDR1 is SNHLY, CDR2 FYNNEI, per germline. This CDR3 contains 14 residues. The CDR3 is CASSRTGTNEKLFF. CDR3 coding DNA: TGTGCCAGCAGTCGGACAGGGACTAATGAAAAACTGTTTTTT.

The genes are TRBV6-6 and TRBJ2-7, with D possibly matching TRBD1 (6 bases). With 2 bases removed from V and 7 bases from J, the gap between germline ends came to 12 bases. The CDR3 runs 13 residues. Germline V gene sequence: CDR1 MNHNY, CDR2 SVGAGI (reference sequence). CDR3 nucleotides: TGTGCCAGCAGTTACGACCCTAGGGGGGAGCAGTACTTC. Translation gives CASSYDPRGEQYF.

The gene calls are TRBV28 and TRBJ1-5, with a possible D match to TRBD1 (5 bases). Trimming removed 3 bases from V and 5 bases from J, with 8 bases in between. This CDR3 has 13 amino acids. In germline, CDR1 is MDHEN, CDR2 SYDVKM. Written as DNA, the CDR3 is TGTGCCAGCAGTTTTCGGGGGTATCAGCCCCAGCATTTT. It is translated as CASSFRGYQPQHF.

This rearrangement joins TRBV7-6 to TRBJ1-1; D is undetermined. CDR1 SGHVS and CDR2 FNYEAQ come from the germline V gene. Trimming removed 2 bases from V and 5 bases from J, with 15 bases in between. The CDR3 sequence is 15 residues long. In DNA, the CDR3 is TGTGCCAGCAGCTTAAGGTCAGTGGGCCATACTGAAGCTTTCTTT. Translating gives CASSLRSVGHTEAFF.

In this sample, this clone turned up once. The chain uses TRBV5-1 and TRBJ2-1, with 8 bases matching TRBD2. The CDR3 is 15 residues long. Germline V CDR1 and CDR2: SGHRS, YFSETQ. V gave up 0 bases and J gave up 7 bases; unmatched junction bases: 6. CDR3 in amino acids: CASSLASGSVNEQFF. The CDR3 DNA reads TGCGCCAGCAGCTTGGCCAGCGGGAGTGTGAATGAGCAGTTCTTC.

CDR3 sequence reads: CASSGTGHLTDTQYF. Written as DNA, the CDR3 is TGTGCCAGCAGTGGAACGGGACACCTCACAGATACGCAGTATTTT. The rearrangement links TRBV7-6 to TRBJ2-3; D perhaps matches TRBD1 (6 bases). V gave up 6 bases and J gave up 2 bases, with 15 bases separating them. This CDR3 spans 15 amino acids. CDR1 and CDR2 (germline): SGHVS, FNYEAQ.

In DNA, the CDR3 is TGTGCCAGCAGTTATACAGGGGGAACCGGGGAGCTGTTTTTT. This encodes CASSYTGGTGELFF. The chain is built from TRBV27 and TRBJ2-2; TRBD1 aligns across 8 bases. From germline, CDR1 is MNHEY and CDR2 SMNVEV (reference sequence). Trimming took 4 bases from V and 5 from J; bases not matched to a gene: 3. This CDR3 is 14 amino acids long.

This rearrangement joins TRBV18 to TRBJ1-5; 7 bases are shared with TRBD1. Germline V gene data show CDR1 as KGHSH and CDR2 as LQKENI. Losses at the gene ends were 5 bases for V and 5 bases for J; bases not matched to a gene: 3. The CDR3 spans 13 residues. This CDR3 is CASSDRVDQPQHF. CDR3 sequence (DNA): TGTGCCAGCTCAGACAGGGTAGATCAGCCCCAGCATTTT. Based on the CDR3 plus reference TRBV18 and TRBJ1-5, the full variable domain is NAGVMQNPRHLVRRRGQEARLRCSPMKGHSHVYWYRQLPEEGLKFMVYLQKENIIDESGMPKERFSAEFPKEGPSILRIQQVVRGDSAAYFCASSDRVDQPQHFGDGTRLSIL.